Each of the 17 T cell receptor beta chains below was sequenced from the same sample in a study of Graves' ophthalmopathy and Graves' hyperthyroidism (dated by TCRdb to the late 2010s). For sequencing, an Illumina HiSeq 2000 was employed. For repertoire sequencing, TCR beta CDR3 regions were amplified from RNA transcripts. The first round was an RT-PCR using HTBI primers with the Qiagen OneStep RT-PCR kit, and this first round was followed by a second-round multiplex PCR, then size selection and purification. TCRdb handled the public reads itself, with Q25 trimming in fastp and clone calling in MiXCR, and kept productive beta chains. CDR3 protein duplicates are merged, each entry listing the most common genes and DNA. In all, the sample holds about 660,000 distinct CDR3 sequences, and roughly two fifths of those were seen once. The ten largest clones capture over 2.5% of the sample. Sequencing input: peripheral blood. All receptors derive from an adult man with Graves' ophthalmopathy.

Many counts were recorded for this clonotype. The chain employs TRBV12-3 or TRBV12-4 and TRBJ1-1; possibly TRBD1 for D (6 bases). V shed 5 bases and J shed 5 bases, with 15 bases lying between them. The CDR3 runs 14 residues. The CDR3 sequence is CASSPRGVRTEAFF. Here the CDR3 DNA reads TGTGCCAGCAGTCCTAGGGGGGTTCGTACTGAAGCTTTCTTT.

V and J are TRBV11-2 and TRBJ1-5; TRBD1 might be the D (5 bases). The CDR3 runs to 11 residues. The germline CDR1 and CDR2 sequences are SGHAT and FQNNGV. V was pared by 9 bases and J by 9 bases, with 12 bases between. The CDR3 DNA sequence: TGTGCCAGTACAAGCCAGGGGCCCCAGCATTTT. Translated: CASTSQGPQHF.

This clonotype came up once. It may be a read error: a sequence one base away is much more abundant. This rearrangement joins TRBV5-6 to TRBJ2-5; D call uncertain. V was trimmed by 1 base and J by 6 bases, leaving 4 bases between them. There are 11 residues in the CDR3. Germline assignment: CDR1 SGHDT and CDR2 YYEEEE. The CDR3 bases are TGTGCCAGCAGCTTGAGAAAGACCCAGTACTTC. Translating gives CASSLRKTQYF. Looking up the rest from reference TRBV5-6 and TRBJ2-5 gives the full variable domain: DAGVTQSPTHLIKTRGQQVTLRCSPKSGHDTVSWYQQALGQGPQFIFQYYEEEERQRGNFPDRFSGHQFPNYSSELNVNALLLGDSALYLCASSLRKTQYFGPGTRLLVL.

The chain has TRBV6-5 and TRBJ1-1; 7 bases are a match to TRBD1. The CDR3 is 16 residues long. CDR1 MNHEY and CDR2 SVGAGI come from the germline V gene. V trimming: 2 bases; J trimming: 4 bases; junction bases outside the gene matches: 10. Written as DNA, the CDR3 is TGTGCCAGCAGTTACAACAGGGGTGAGGGTGGCACTGAAGCTTTCTTT. Translated, it gives CASSYNRGEGGTEAFF.

This rearrangement joins TRBV30 to TRBJ1-2; the D is unclear. The V gene lost 4 bases and the J gene lost 0 bases, with 6 bases spanning the gap. Germline V gene lookup returns CDR1 GTSNPN and CDR2 SVGIG (reference sequence). The CDR3 consists of 12 residues. The DNA for the CDR3 is TGTGCCTGGAATGGAGCTAACTATGGCTACACCTTC. It translates to CAWNGANYGYTF. The full variable domain, in which reference TRBV30 and TRBJ1-2 provide the parts outside the CDR3, is SQTIHQWPATLVQPVGSPLSLECTVEGTSNPNLYWYRQAAGRGLQLLFYSVGIGQISSEVPQNLSASRPQDRQFILSSKKLLLSDSGFYLCAWNGANYGYTFGSGTRLTVV.

The V and J genes are TRBV2 and TRBJ2-7, with D possibly matching TRBD1 (6 bases). V was clipped by 7 bases and J by 4 bases, with 26 bases between them. This CDR3 comprises 17 residues. Germline CDR1 reads SNHLY; CDR2 reads FYNNEI. The CDR3 DNA sequence: TGTGCCAGCACTGACAGATGGGGGCGCGAGGGGAAGTACGAGCAGTACTTC. Its protein product is CASTDRWGREGKYEQYF.

For this clonotype: A read error may account for a junction end that differs from germline. V and J are TRBV11-2 and TRBJ1-6; D is unresolved. Looked up from germline, CDR1 is SGHAT and CDR2 is FQNNGV. This CDR3 is 15 amino acids long. The CDR3 DNA follows: TGTGCCAGCAGCTTAGCAGTCGGACGCGATTCACCCCTCAACTTT. It is translated as CASSLAVGRDSPLNF.

This clonotype was detected many times. The genes are TRBV19 and TRBJ1-2, with 8 bases matching TRBD1. V lost 3 bases and J lost 7; bases outside the gene matches: 7. The CDR3 length is 14 residues. Per the germline V gene, CDR1 is LNHDA and CDR2 is SQIVND (reference sequence). The CDR3 DNA reads as TGTGCCAGTAGTATTGCGACAGGGGCGGCTGGCTACACCTTC. Amino acid sequence: CASSIATGAAGYTF.

This clonotype was counted a single time. Without the conserved terminal phenylalanine or tryptophan, this CDR3 likely stems from a read error. The limits of the CDR3 on the DNA are not certain, so only TCRdb's listed CDR3 is given. This CDR3 reads CSAKKTSG. V and J are TRBV20-1 and TRBJ1-1. A total of 8 residues make up the CDR3, ends included. Germline CDR1 and CDR2: DFQATT and SNEGSKA (reference sequence).

This clonotype was seen a few times. The chain carries TRBV4-3 and TRBJ2-7, with TRBD1 identical over 9 bases. The CDR3 is 15 residues long. Germline V gene data show CDR1 as LGHNA and CDR2 as YSLEER. V was clipped by 1 base and J by 3 bases; unmatched bases: 4. The CDR3 DNA follows: TGCGCCAGCAGCCAAGTAGAGGGACAGGGCTACGAGCAGTACTTC. Encoded protein: CASSQVEGQGYEQYF.

In this sample, this clonotype turned up a few times. The chain employs TRBV6-5 and TRBJ1-1; unclear D gene. Germline-derived CDR1 and CDR2 are MNHEY and SVGAGI. The CDR3 consists of 14 residues. Trimming removed 6 bases at V and 1 base at J, with 12 bases between. In DNA, the CDR3 is TGTGCCAGCAGCCCCGGGTACACGAACACTGAAGCTTTCTTT. Encoded protein: CASSPGYTNTEAFF.

There are a few counts of this clonotype. A read error may produce the germline difference seen at one junction end. The CDR3 sequence is CASSEPAGGSSYEQYF. The CDR3 DNA reads TGTGCCAGCAGTGAACCAGCGGGAGGGAGCTCCTACGAGCAGTACTTC. The chain carries TRBV10-3 and TRBJ2-7; the match to TRBD2 covers 10 bases. The CDR3 consists of 16 residues. The germline CDR1 and CDR2 sequences are ENHRY and SYGVKD.

In DNA form, the CDR3 reads TGTGCCAGCAGTTTGATGTATGGGGGACAGTCATCTCTGGGGGCCAACGTCCTGACTTTC. Protein product: CASSLMYGGQSSLGANVLTF. V and J are TRBV7-8 and TRBJ2-6; TRBD1 agrees at 7 bases. The CDR3 spans 20 residues. Losses at the gene ends were 6 bases for V and 4 bases for J; bases not matched to a gene: 21. CDR1 SGHVS and CDR2 FQNEAQ come from the germline V gene.

This clonotype was counted ten times or more. J is TRBJ2-5 and V is TRBV5-1, with a weak D call TRBD1 (5 bases). Per germline, CDR1 SGHRS and CDR2 YFSETQ. The ends were cut back, 6 bases at V and 2 bases at J, with 8 bases in the middle. CDR3 length equals 12 residues. DNA for the CDR3: TGCGCCAGCACCGACAGTCAAGAGACCCAGTACTTC. It is translated as CASTDSQETQYF.

The chain has TRBV5-1 and TRBJ2-5, with 14 nucleotides matching TRBD2. Germline V CDR1 and CDR2: SGHRS, YFSETQ. The V gene end was trimmed by 7 bases and the J gene end by 2 bases; junction bases not matched to a gene: 13. This CDR3 is built from 18 residues. The DNA for the CDR3 is TGCGCCAGCCTGCCCGGACTAGCGGGAGGCACCGCTCAAGAGACCCAGTACTTC. It is translated as CASLPGLAGGTAQETQYF.

On this clonotype: A read error may be the cause here, since a much bigger clone is one base away. Here the CDR3 omits its conserved ending phenylalanine or tryptophan, so a read error is the likely source. The chain combines TRBV7-6 with TRBJ1-3; D is uncertain. Trimming shortened V by 5 bases and J by 4 bases, and 6 bases separated the two germline ends. Germline V gene lookup returns CDR1 SGHVS and CDR2 FNYEAQ. There are 12 residues in the CDR3. Written as DNA, the CDR3 is TGTGCCAGCAGCCCTCCGGGAAACACCATATATATT. Translated: CASSPPGNTIYI.

The rearrangement links TRBV30 to TRBJ2-5; D is perhaps TRBD1 (6 bases). Germline V gene data show CDR1 as GTSNPN and CDR2 as SVGIG (reference sequence). The CDR3 totals 15 residues. Trimming took off 1 base at V and 0 bases at J, with 12 bases between the two ends. The CDR3 reads CAWSATGRYQETQYF. The CDR3 nucleotides read TGTGCCTGGAGTGCGACAGGACGGTACCAAGAGACCCAGTACTTC.